This T cell receptor beta chain was recorded in a study of blood T cell repertoires in COVID-19 (dated by TCRdb to 2018 to 2021). For the wider study: Samples from collaborators originated in the United States, Italy and Spain and spanned both the acute and convalescent phases of COVID-19. The prospective study material was composed of cDNA or gDNA derived from T cells, B-cell-depleted T cells, or PBMCs. Deeply sampled blood TCRbeta repertoires from subjects exposed to, actively infected with, or recovered from COVID-19 were included in the dataset. The repertoires were released in a freely available public database intended as a resource for research on the immune response to SARS-CoV-2. The samples were drawn from two sources: the first 160 participants of the ongoing ImmuneRACE study, and 1,000 to 1,500 subjects contributed by 6 global collaborators. The sample metadata nearly always contained a de-identified subject ID, COVID-19 status, age in years and sex. Where available, HLA class I and class II types were taken from metadata supplied by the sample provider and were not determined by assay-based typing. Overall study outcomes, separate from this receptor: How much clinical and demographic metadata was included differed by source and by participant, and the metadata was provided uncurated.

TCRbeta CDR3 regions were amplified from genomic DNA by means of the immunoSEQ Assay, a bias-controlled multiplex PCR. The study's processing was this. Nucleated cell counts per sample were estimated from amplification of reference gene primers within the assay. To quantify the absolute abundance of each unique TCRbeta CDR3 rearrangement, sequence reads were collapsed and filtered. Productive Simpson clonality was computed per sample as the square root of Simpson's diversity index over productive rearrangements. TCRdb re-hosts the immuneACCESS table, in-frame sequences only. Its copies lack some clones; in the studies checked, an unresolved V gene accounts for under half of them, and the cause for the rest is not known. The V and J calls and clone size are taken from that table; D and trimming were inferred from the DNA. The sample data list approximately 210,000 clones, and roughly 86% of these were observed just once. Over 9.5% of the sample is taken by the ten largest.

Whole blood was collected in K2EDTA tubes by collaborating institutions according to the institutions' own protocols. For TCRbeta analysis, collaborators shipped samples as frozen whole blood, isolated PBMCs, or DNA extracted from either of those sample types. The V and J ends are trimmed by 3 bases and 6 bases, leaving 18 bases between them. Per the germline V gene, SGHAT is the CDR1 and FQNNGV is the CDR2. The CDR3 spans 15 residues, from the cysteine through the phenylalanine. Only the CDR3 portion is preserved as DNA: 45 bases, with reading frame beginning at the first base. About this clone: This receptor's antigen is unknown. No base quality values were provided; no much bigger clone lies one nucleotide off.

The sequenced sample consisted of peripheral blood. The rearranged segments are TRBV11-2 and TRBJ2-7; TRBD1 is a weak D gene call, 6 bases matching. This sequence originates from a woman aged 35 to 49 with acute or convalescent COVID-19. The CDR3: CASSFDRTRGGEQYF. The sequenced DNA: TGTGCCAGCAGCTTTGACAGGACCCGTGGAGGCGAGCAGTACTTC.